This record looks at one T cell receptor (beta chain) sequence and its context. Its target antigen remains unknown. Base qualities are not recorded, but no much larger clone differs from it by a single base. CDR3 length: 16 amino acids, cysteine to phenylalanine. Here the CDR3 DNA is all that survives: 48 bases in frame from base 1. V is trimmed back by 4 bases and J by 0 bases, and the junction contains 5 bases that no gene match accounts for. The germline V gene sets CDR1 to SGHTA and CDR2 to FQGNSA. In the prospective study, participants were roughly 18 to 95 years old, resided in about two dozen geographic areas of the United States, and were enrolled through a virtual design. To assign participants to cohorts, the prospective study relied on clinical history that participants themselves reported in a screening survey and a study questionnaire. Mobile phlebotomists in the prospective study collected whole blood, serum and a nasopharyngeal or oropharyngeal swab from every participant. Participants in the prospective study had the option to provide additional blood draws and questionnaires over a roughly 2-month period. Prospective study blood samples were shipped either frozen or at room temperature before DNA extraction.

The immunoSEQ Assay, a bias-controlled multiplex PCR, was used to amplify TCRbeta CDR3 regions from genomic DNA. The authors' pipeline ran thus. Within the assay, amplification of reference gene primers was used to estimate how many nucleated cells each sample contained. Sequence reads were collapsed and filtered to measure the absolute abundance of every unique TCRbeta CDR3 rearrangement. For each sample, productive Simpson clonality was calculated as the square root of Simpson's diversity index over productive rearrangements. In TCRdb, the immuneACCESS table is reduced to in-frame sequences with V and J assigned. These tables do not hold every clone; where another copy was compared, an unresolved V gene accounts for under half, and the others remain unexplained. The DNA was the basis for D and trimming; V, J and clone size are from that table. The sample table lists about 270,000 clones, roughly 93% of them with a count of one. 2.3% of the sample is held by the ten biggest clonotypes.

The entry originates in a study of blood T cell repertoires in COVID-19 (TCRdb year 2020). Regarding the research as a whole: The collaborator samples originated in the United States, Italy and Spain and spanned the acute and convalescent phases of COVID-19. The material from the prospective study consisted of cDNA or gDNA derived from T cells, B-cell-depleted T cells, or PBMCs. Subjects who had been exposed to COVID-19, were actively infected with it, or had recovered from it provided the deeply sampled blood TCRbeta repertoires that made up the dataset. A freely available public database, intended as a resource for researchers studying the immune response to SARS-CoV-2, is where the repertoires were released. Samples came from the ongoing ImmuneRACE study (first 160 participants) plus 1,254 subjects from 6 global collaborators. The sample metadata nearly always contained a de-identified subject ID, COVID-19 status, age in years and sex. Where available, HLA class I and class II types were taken from metadata supplied by the sample provider and were not determined by assay-based typing.

Summary of the overall study and its limitations: The quantity of clinical and demographic metadata differed by source and by participant and was supplied without curation.

Sequences were obtained from PBMCs or T cells enriched from blood (not recorded which). The receptor comes from a woman aged 40 to 50 with acute COVID-19. The sequence links TRBV7-2 to TRBJ2-1, with TRBD2 identical over 8 junction bases. The DNA reads as follows: TGTGCCAGCAGCTCACACAGCGGGAGCTCCTACAATGAGCAGTTCTTC. Translated, it gives CASSSHSGSSYNEQFF.